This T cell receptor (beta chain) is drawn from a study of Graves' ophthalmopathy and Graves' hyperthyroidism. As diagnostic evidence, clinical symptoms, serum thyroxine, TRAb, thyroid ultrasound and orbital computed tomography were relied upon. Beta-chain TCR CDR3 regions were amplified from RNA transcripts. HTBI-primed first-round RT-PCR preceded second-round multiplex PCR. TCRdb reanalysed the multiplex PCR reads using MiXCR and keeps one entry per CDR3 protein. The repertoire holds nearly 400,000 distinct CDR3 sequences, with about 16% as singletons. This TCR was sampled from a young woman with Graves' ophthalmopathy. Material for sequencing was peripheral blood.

The CDR3 DNA is TGTGCCAGCAGCTTTAGGAGAGGACGGACAGCAGGCTACACCTTC. Protein product: CASSFRRGRTAGYTF. The J gene is TRBJ1-2, the V gene TRBV12-3 or TRBV12-4, with TRBD1 as a possible D gene (6 bases). Trimming cost V 6 bases and J 8 bases, with 22 bases left between them. This CDR3 has 15 amino acids.